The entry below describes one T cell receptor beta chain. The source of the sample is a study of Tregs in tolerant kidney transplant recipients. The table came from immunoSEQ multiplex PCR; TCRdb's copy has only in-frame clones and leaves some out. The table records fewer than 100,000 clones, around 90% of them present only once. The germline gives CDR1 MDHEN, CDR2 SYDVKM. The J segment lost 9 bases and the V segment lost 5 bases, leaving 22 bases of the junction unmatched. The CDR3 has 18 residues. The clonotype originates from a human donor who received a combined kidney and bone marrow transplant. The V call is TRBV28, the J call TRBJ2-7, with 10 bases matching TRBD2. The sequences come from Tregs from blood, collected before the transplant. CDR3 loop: CASSLSGPGEAGGPGQYF. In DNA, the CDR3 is TGTGCCAGCAGTCTGTCAGGACCTGGGGAAGCGGGAGGGCCGGGGCAGTACTTC.